The rows below give T cell receptor beta chains drawn from one sample of a study of T cells in tuberculosis. Data came from immunoSEQ multiplex PCR; TCRdb stores just in-frame clones and leaves some out. The sample includes tens of thousands of clones, approximately 90% of them seen just once. The material was PBMCs, obtained at tuberculosis diagnosis. The receptors originated from an adult with tuberculosis. Both conserved end residues are part of each CDR3. D genes are given only for firm matches. Size is omitted from some rows. Given values are once, few, many or a class for expanded clones.

CSVEGLGFHTQYF	TGCAGCGTTGAAGGGCTTGGTTTCCATACGCAGTATTTT	once	TRBJ2-3	TRBV29-1	NA	13
CASSPGLAYGYTF	TGTGCCAGCAGCCCGGGACTCGCTTATGGCTACACCTTC	NA	TRBJ1-2	TRBV14	NA	13
CASSEYGGTFSGNTIYF	TGTGCCAGCAGTGAGTACGGGGGGACCTTCTCTGGAAACACCATATATTTT	NA	TRBJ1-3	TRBV6-1	NA	17
CASSAYRGGQPQHF	TGTGCCAGCAGCGCATACAGGGGTGGGCAGCCCCAGCATTTT	NA	TRBJ1-5	TRBV7-8	TRBD1	14
CASSYKGNGELFF	TGTGCCAGCAGTTACAAGGGGAACGGGGAGCTGTTTTTT	NA	TRBJ2-2	TRBV6-6	NA	13
CASSLESREPYNEQFF	TGTGCCAGCAGCTTAGAGAGTCGGGAGCCCTACAATGAGCAGTTCTTC	NA	TRBJ2-1	TRBV11-2	NA	16
CASSRPDRVNTEAFF	TGTGCCAGCAGTCGCCCTGACAGAGTGAACACTGAAGCTTTCTTT	NA	TRBJ1-1	TRBV28	NA	15
CASSSLASPEGEQFF	TGTGCCAGCAGCAGCCTAGCGTCCCCTGAGGGAGAGCAGTTCTTC	once	TRBJ2-1	TRBV2	NA	15
CASSTAGGADTQYF	TGTGCCAGCAGTACAGCGGGGGGAGCAGATACGCAGTATTTT	NA	TRBJ2-3	TRBV6-5	TRBD2	14
CATSSRTGGFGGYTF	TGTGCCACCAGCAGTAGGACAGGGGGCTTTGGTGGCTACACCTTC	NA	TRBJ1-2	TRBV15	TRBD1	15
CASSSTIPETQYF	TGTGCCAGCAGCTCGACTATCCCAGAGACCCAGTACTTC	NA	TRBJ2-5	TRBV7-2	NA	13
CALGTGGGYTF	TGTGCCTTAGGGACAGGGGGTGGCTACACCTTC	NA	TRBJ1-2	TRBV30	TRBD1	11
CASSAGSETQYF	TGTGCCAGCAGCGCAGGCTCCGAGACCCAGTACTTC	NA	TRBJ2-5	TRBV7-2	NA	12
CASSREGGWETQYF	TGTGCCAGCAGCCGGGAAGGGGGTTGGGAGACCCAGTACTTC	NA	TRBJ2-5	TRBV7-8	NA	14
CASSYSIAQPQHF	TGTGCCAGCAGTTACTCGATTGCGCAGCCCCAGCATTTT	NA	TRBJ1-5	TRBV6-5	NA	13
CASSLTGQPVEAFF	TGTGCCAGCAGCTTGACCGGACAGCCAGTGGAAGCTTTCTTT	NA	TRBJ1-1	TRBV5-4	NA	14
CASSYSRSGVEQYF	TGTGCCAGCAGTTACTCGAGGTCGGGGGTCGAGCAGTACTTC	NA	TRBJ2-7	TRBV6-5	NA	14
CASSSSPGLAYSDTQYF	TGTGCCAGCAGCTCATCCCCGGGACTAGCGTATTCAGATACGCAGTATTTT	NA	TRBJ2-3	TRBV7-3	TRBD2	17
CASSYRAGGVTDTQYF	TGTGCCAGCAGTTACCGAGCGGGGGGAGTGACAGATACGCAGTATTTT	NA	TRBJ2-3	TRBV6-6	TRBD2	16
CASSFHGGGMFSYNEQFF	TGTGCCAGCAGCTTTCACGGCGGGGGGATGTTCTCCTACAATGAGCAGTTCTTC	NA	TRBJ2-1	TRBV11-2	TRBD2	18
CASRAGRGGTEAFF	TGTGCCAGCAGAGCAGGGCGGGGTGGCACTGAAGCTTTCTTT	NA	TRBJ1-1	TRBV2	NA	14
CASSSRQGETGNTIYF	TGTGCCAGCAGCAGTCGACAGGGTGAAACTGGAAACACCATATATTTT	NA	TRBJ1-3	TRBV11-2	TRBD1	16
CASSLDRDRETTEAFF	TGTGCCAGCAGCTTAGACCGGGACAGGGAAACCACTGAAGCTTTCTTT	NA	TRBJ1-1	TRBV13	TRBD1	16
CASSLTGTGVGANVLTF	TGTGCCAGCAGCTTGACCGGGACAGGGGTTGGGGCCAACGTCCTGACTTTC	NA	TRBJ2-6	TRBV27	TRBD1	17